The 10 T cell receptor beta chains listed next were all sequenced from one sample in a study of tumor-infiltrating lymphocytes in primary liver carcinoma. Unsorted whole blood yielded blood RNA, and germline DNA was extracted as well. TCR beta cDNA was made from around 520 ng total RNA with a constant-region primer. TCR beta libraries came from three nested multiplex PCR rounds using slightly modified ARM-PCR. Both of the initial two PCR rounds ran for about 9 cycles and employed TRBV1-TRBV30 forward primers alongside a C-beta reverse primer. TCRdb fed the multiplex PCR reads into MiXCR, producing one record per CDR3 protein. The table has approximately 330,000 distinct CDR3 sequences, around three fifths seen once; the top ten hold under 8%. The sample consisted of peripheral blood. All receptors derive from a man aged 35 to 55 with primary liver carcinoma and hepatitis B virus infection.

For this clonotype: This may come from a read error, since a much larger clone is one base off. Given the absence of the conserved phenylalanine or tryptophan at the CDR3 end, a read error is likely. The V gene is TRBV29-1, the J gene TRBJ1-5, with 8 bases identical to TRBD1. With V trimmed by 4 bases and J by 6 bases, 5 bases remained unmatched. Germline-derived CDR1 and CDR2 are SQVTM and ANQGSEA. This CDR3 has 13 residues. In DNA form, the CDR3 reads TGCAGCGTTGGCAGGGGGCTAGGTCAGCCCCAGCATTGT. Protein sequence: CSVGRGLGQPQHC.

Regarding this clonotype: A junction boundary mismatches the germline segment, possibly from a read error. The chain joins TRBV4-2 to TRBJ2-1; D is unclear. The CDR3 has 17 amino acids. Germline-derived CDR1 and CDR2 are LGHNA and YNFKEQ. CDR3 residues: CASSREIGSVPLNERFF. For the CDR3, the DNA is TGTGCCAGCAGCCGAGAAATAGGGTCCGTACCACTCAATGAGCGGTTCTTC.

On this clonotype itself: Being one base from a much bigger clone, this may be a read error. CDR3: CASRSMGKQETQYF. The DNA for the CDR3 is TGTGCCAGCAGATCCATGGGAAAGCAAGAGACCCAGTACTTC. This chain links TRBV6-6 with TRBJ2-5; unclear D gene. V dropped 6 bases and J dropped 2 bases, with 13 bases sitting between them. The CDR3 length is 14 residues. Looked up from germline, CDR1 is MNHNY and CDR2 is SVGAGI (reference sequence).

This clonotype was recorded at least ten times. The chain uses TRBV6-1 and TRBJ2-7; no firm D call. The CDR3 is made up of 13 amino acids. Trimming left V 8 bases short and J 2 bases short, with 13 bases between. CDR1 and CDR2 from the germline V gene are MNHNS and SASEGT. CDR3 DNA: TGTGCCAGCGTGAAAGGAACAGCCTACGAGCAGTACTTC. Translation: CASVKGTAYEQYF.

Ten or more counts support this clonotype. The V call is TRBV11-2, the J call TRBJ2-3; weak D call: TRBD2 (5 bases). V shed 1 base and J shed 2 bases, with 16 bases lying between them. CDR1 is SGHAT and CDR2 is FQNNGV in the germline V gene. The CDR3 is made up of 17 amino acids. This CDR3 reads CASSLGRTSRDTDTQYF. The CDR3 DNA reads as TGTGCCAGCAGCTTAGGAAGGACGTCGAGGGACACAGATACGCAGTATTTT.

As to this clonotype: One end of the junction fails to match germline, which may point to a read error. The chain recombines TRBV29-1 with TRBJ2-7, with D tentatively TRBD1 or TRBD2 (5 bases each). The CDR3 runs 14 residues. Germline CDR1 SQVTM, CDR2 ANQGSEA. CDR3 protein: CSVWGSPVSYEQYF. The CDR3 DNA follows: TGCAGCGTTTGGGGGAGTCCGGTCTCCTACGAGCAGTACTTT.

Points on this clonotype: One end of the junction does not line up with germline, which may come from a read error. The chain is built from TRBV19 and TRBJ1-2; D ambiguous. CDR3 size: 14 residues. Per germline, CDR1 LNHDA and CDR2 SQIVND (reference sequence). The CDR3 DNA reads TGTGCCAGTAGTCGCGCACAAGGACCCTATGGATACACCTTC. Translated, it gives CASSRAQGPYGYTF.

About this clonotype itself: Because the CDR3's place on the DNA is in doubt, the DNA is left out and the CDR3 is given as listed by TCRdb. This chain connects TRBV29-1 to TRBJ1-5. Germline CDR1 is SQVTM and CDR2 is ANQGSEA. The CDR3 is 13 amino acids in total, end residues counted. This chain's CDR3 is CSVGEGSNQPQQF.

This clonotype has a handful of counts. This chain links TRBV4-3 with TRBJ2-7; 9 bases align to TRBD1. The CDR3 runs 15 residues. The germline V gene encodes CDR1 LGHNA and CDR2 YSLEER. V shed 1 base and J 3 bases; nucleotides not matched to a gene: 4. The DNA of the CDR3 is TGCGCCAGCAGCCAAGGGGGGACAGGGTTCTACGAGCAGTACTTC. Residues: CASSQGGTGFYEQYF.

A note on this clonotype: A much larger clone lies one base from this, so it may be a read error. V and J are TRBV12-3 or TRBV12-4 and TRBJ2-1; D gene ambiguous. This CDR3 spans 12 amino acids. V lost 4 bases to trimming and J lost 11 bases, with 12 bases between them. The CDR3 region is CASSYGGNKQFF. The CDR3 coding sequence is TGTGCCAGCAGTTACGGTGGGAATAAGCAGTTCTTC.